These 2 T cell receptor beta chains were all obtained from the same sample, sequenced in a study of blood T cell repertoires in COVID-19. Data came from immunoSEQ multiplex PCR; TCRdb stores just in-frame clones and leaves some out. Among hundreds of thousands of clones listed, 75% to 90% were seen once. The source material was PBMCs or T cells enriched from blood (not recorded which). The receptors come from a man aged 25 to 45 who had recovered from COVID-19.

The V gene is TRBV10-1, the J gene TRBJ1-1; D is undetermined. Germline values: CDR1 WNHNN, CDR2 SYGVQD (reference sequence). This CDR3 spans 15 amino acids. Trimming cost V 3 bases and J 6 bases, with 17 bases left between them. CDR3 nucleotide sequence: TGCGCCAGCAGTGACCAAGCAGGATTAGGCGCTGAAGCTTTCTTT. It translates to CASSDQAGLGAEAFF.

This clone turned up a few times. The same CDR3 can be traced to other DNA sequences in this sample. The chain carries TRBV4-3 and TRBJ2-6; 7 bases match TRBD1. The CDR3 length is 16 residues. Per germline, CDR1 LGHNA and CDR2 YSLEER. After removal of 1 base from V and 1 base from J, the junction contained 1 base not matched to a gene. The CDR3 nucleotides read TGCGCCAGCAGCCAAGGACAGGGATCTGGGGCCAACGTCCTGACTTTC. Amino acid sequence: CASSQGQGSGANVLTF.